This T cell receptor (beta chain) was sequenced in a study of CD8+ T cells in alopecia areata. Collected material from alopecia areata patients comprised lesional scalp punch biopsies and peripheral blood. This clone was seen only once. Looked up from germline, CDR1 is SEHNR and CDR2 is FQNEAQ (reference sequence). The CDR3 totals 14 residues. V gave up 7 bases and J gave up 2 bases, with 15 bases separating them. RNA was extracted and reverse transcribed into cDNA as the sequencing template. Sequencing was performed with immunoSEQ multiplex PCR; in TCRdb, only in-frame clones are kept and a portion is missing. Here the sample spans hundreds of thousands of clones, more than 45% being singletons.

This receptor was obtained from a human donor with alopecia areata. This material consisted of CD4+ T cells sorted from blood, taken at week 0. The chain links TRBV7-9 to TRBJ2-7, with D maybe TRBD1 (6 bases). The CDR3 loop reads CASTPGTPAYEQYF. Written as DNA, the CDR3 is TGTGCCAGCACCCCCGGGACACCAGCCTACGAGCAGTACTTC.